This note documents a single T cell receptor beta chain sequence. The target antigen is unknown. CDR1 is SGHAT, CDR2 FQDESV, per germline (reference sequence). The CDR3 runs 17 residues. Trimming took 5 bases from V and 1 from J; bases not matched to a gene: 9. This entry belongs to a study of T-cell memory formation after mild COVID-19. The overall study: Largely donor-specific TCR clusters were found.

Overall study findings and caveats: The finding that pre-infection memory included some responding clones suggested that cross-reactive memory joined. The second-wave clones peaking on day 37 were not confirmed as SARS-CoV-2-specific.

Via MiXCR, TCRdb re-called the 5' RACE reads, giving one row per CDR3 protein. The table shows 450,000 or so distinct CDR3 sequences, with about 20% occurring only once. The sequencing input was PBMCs or a T cell subset sorted from them (not recorded which). The chain is built from TRBV11-1 and TRBJ2-1; 9 bases align to TRBD2. The receptor was derived from an adult woman who had mild COVID-19 (a few samples of this study predate the infection). Cell type and time point are not known. Written as DNA, the CDR3 is TGTGCCAGCAGCGTAGGAGGTAGCGGGAGTTCCTACAATGAGCAGTTCTTC. It translates to CASSVGGSGSSYNEQFF.